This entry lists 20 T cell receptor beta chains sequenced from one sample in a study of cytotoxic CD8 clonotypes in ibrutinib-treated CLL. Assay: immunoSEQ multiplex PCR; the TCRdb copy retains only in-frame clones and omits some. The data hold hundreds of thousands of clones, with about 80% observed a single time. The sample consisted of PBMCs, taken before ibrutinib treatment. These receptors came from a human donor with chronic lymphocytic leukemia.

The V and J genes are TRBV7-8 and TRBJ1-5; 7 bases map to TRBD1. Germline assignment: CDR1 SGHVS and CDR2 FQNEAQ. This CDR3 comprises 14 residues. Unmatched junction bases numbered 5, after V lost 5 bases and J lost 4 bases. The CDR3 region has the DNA TGTGCCAGCAGCAGGGACAGAATAAATCAGCCCCAGCATTTT. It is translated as CASSRDRINQPQHF.

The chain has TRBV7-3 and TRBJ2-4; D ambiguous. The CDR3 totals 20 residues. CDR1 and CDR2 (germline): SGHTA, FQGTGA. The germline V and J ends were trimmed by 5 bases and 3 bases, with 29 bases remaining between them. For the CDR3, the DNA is TGTGCCAGCAGCCGAAGAGGCAAGAATTTCTCTGGGTTGGGCAAAAACATTCAGTACTTC. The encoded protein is CASSRRGKNFSGLGKNIQYF.

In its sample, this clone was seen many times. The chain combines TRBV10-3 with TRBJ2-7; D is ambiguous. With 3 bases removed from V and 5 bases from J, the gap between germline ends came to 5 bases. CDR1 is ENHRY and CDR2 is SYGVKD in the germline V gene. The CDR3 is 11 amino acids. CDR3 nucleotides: TGTGCCATCAGTGAAGGGAACGAGCAGTACTTC. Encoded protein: CAISEGNEQYF.

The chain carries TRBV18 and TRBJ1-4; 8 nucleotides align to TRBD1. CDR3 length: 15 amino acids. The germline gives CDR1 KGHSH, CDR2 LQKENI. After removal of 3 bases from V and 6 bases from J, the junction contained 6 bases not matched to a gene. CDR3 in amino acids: CASSPWDRPYEKLFF. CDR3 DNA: TGTGCCAGCTCACCCTGGGACAGGCCTTATGAAAAACTGTTTTTT. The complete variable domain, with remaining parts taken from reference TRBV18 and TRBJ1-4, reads NAGVMQNPRHLVRRRGQEARLRCSPMKGHSHVYWYRQLPEEGLKFMVYLQKENIIDESGMPKERFSAEFPKEGPSILRIQQVVRGDSAAYFCASSPWDRPYEKLFFGSGTQLSVL.

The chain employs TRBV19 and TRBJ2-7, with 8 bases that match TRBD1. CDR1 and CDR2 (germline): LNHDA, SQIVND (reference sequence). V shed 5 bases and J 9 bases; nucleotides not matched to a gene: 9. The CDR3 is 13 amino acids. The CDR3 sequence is CASSARDRKGQYF. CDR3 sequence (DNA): TGTGCCAGTAGTGCCAGGGACAGGAAGGGGCAGTACTTC.

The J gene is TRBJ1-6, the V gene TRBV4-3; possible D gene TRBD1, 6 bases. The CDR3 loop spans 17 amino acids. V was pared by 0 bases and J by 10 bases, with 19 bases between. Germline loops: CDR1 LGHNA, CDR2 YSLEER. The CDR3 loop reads CASSQDYGQGRISPLHF. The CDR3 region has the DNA TGCGCCAGCAGCCAAGATTACGGGCAGGGGAGGATATCACCCCTCCACTTT.

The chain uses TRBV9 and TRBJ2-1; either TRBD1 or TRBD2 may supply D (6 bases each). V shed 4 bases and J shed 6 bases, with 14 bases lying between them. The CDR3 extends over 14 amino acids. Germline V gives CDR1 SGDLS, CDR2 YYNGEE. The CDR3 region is CASSKGGSFNEQFF. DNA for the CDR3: TGTGCCAGCAGCAAAGGGGGGAGTTTCAATGAGCAGTTCTTC. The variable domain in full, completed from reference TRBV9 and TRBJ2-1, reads DSGVTQTPKHLITATGQRVTLRCSPRSGDLSVYWYQQSLDQGLQFLIQYYNGEERAKGNILERFSAQQFPDLHSELNLSSLELGDSALYFCASSKGGSFNEQFFGPGTRLTVL.

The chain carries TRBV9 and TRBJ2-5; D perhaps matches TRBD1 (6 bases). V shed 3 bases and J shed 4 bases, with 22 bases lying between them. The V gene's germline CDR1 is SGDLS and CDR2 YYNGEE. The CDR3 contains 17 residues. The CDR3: CASSERPHPDSSETQYF. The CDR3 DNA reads TGTGCCAGCAGCGAAAGACCCCATCCGGACAGTTCAGAGACCCAGTACTTC.

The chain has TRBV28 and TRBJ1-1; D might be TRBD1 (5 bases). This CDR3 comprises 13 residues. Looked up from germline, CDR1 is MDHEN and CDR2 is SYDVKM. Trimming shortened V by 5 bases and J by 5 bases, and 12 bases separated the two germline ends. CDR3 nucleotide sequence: TGTGCCAGCAGTCTTTTGGGGGGGACTGAAGCTTTCTTT. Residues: CASSLLGGTEAFF.

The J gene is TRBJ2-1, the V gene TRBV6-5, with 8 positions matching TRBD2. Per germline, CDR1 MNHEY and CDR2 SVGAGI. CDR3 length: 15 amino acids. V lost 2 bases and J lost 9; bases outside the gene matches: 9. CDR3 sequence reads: CASSYGTRVRGEQFF. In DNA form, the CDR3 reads TGTGCCAGCAGTTACGGGACTAGGGTCCGGGGTGAGCAGTTCTTC.

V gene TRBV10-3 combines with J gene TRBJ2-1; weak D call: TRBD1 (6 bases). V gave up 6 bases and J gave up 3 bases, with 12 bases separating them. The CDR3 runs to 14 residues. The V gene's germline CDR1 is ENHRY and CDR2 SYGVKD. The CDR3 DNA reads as TGTGCCATCAGGGCAACGGACAGCTACAATGAGCAGTTCTTC. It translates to CAIRATDSYNEQFF.

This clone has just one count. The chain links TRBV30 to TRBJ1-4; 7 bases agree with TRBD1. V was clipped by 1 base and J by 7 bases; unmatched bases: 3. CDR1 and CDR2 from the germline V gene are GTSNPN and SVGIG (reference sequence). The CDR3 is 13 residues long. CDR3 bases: TGTGCCTGGAGTGGGCAGGGGGGTGAAAAACTGTTTTTT. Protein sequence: CAWSGQGGEKLFF.

DNA for the CDR3: TGTGCCAGCAGCCAATTTATGGGGGATACGCAGTATTTT. Translation gives CASSQFMGDTQYF. The chain recombines TRBV9 with TRBJ2-3; D gene ambiguous. The CDR3 has 13 residues. The V gene's germline CDR1 is SGDLS and CDR2 YYNGEE. Between the trimmed V and J ends, which lost 4 bases and 6 bases, there was a span of 12 bases.

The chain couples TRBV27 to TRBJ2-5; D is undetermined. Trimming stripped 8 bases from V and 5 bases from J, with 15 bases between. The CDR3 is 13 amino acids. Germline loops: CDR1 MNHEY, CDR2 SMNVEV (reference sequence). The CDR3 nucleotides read TGTGCCAGCGGGCGGAACCGGGCGGAGACCCAGTACTTC. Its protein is CASGRNRAETQYF.

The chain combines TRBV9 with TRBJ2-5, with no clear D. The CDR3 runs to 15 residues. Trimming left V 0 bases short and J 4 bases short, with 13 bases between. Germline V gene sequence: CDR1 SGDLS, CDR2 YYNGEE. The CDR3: CASSVDDDIRETQYF. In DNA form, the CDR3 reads TGTGCCAGCAGCGTAGACGACGACATTCGAGAGACCCAGTACTTC.

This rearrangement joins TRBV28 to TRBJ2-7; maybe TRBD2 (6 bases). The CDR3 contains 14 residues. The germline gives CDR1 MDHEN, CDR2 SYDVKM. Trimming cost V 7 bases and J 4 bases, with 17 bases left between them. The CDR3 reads CASTIAVDSYEQYF. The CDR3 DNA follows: TGTGCCAGCACCATAGCGGTTGACTCATACGAGCAGTACTTC.

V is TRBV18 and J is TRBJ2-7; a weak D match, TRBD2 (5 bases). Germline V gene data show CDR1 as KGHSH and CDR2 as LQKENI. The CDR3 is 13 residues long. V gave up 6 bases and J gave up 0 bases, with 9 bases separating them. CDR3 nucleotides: TGTGCCAGCTCCCTTAGCGCCTCCTACGAGCAGTACTTC. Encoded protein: CASSLSASYEQYF.

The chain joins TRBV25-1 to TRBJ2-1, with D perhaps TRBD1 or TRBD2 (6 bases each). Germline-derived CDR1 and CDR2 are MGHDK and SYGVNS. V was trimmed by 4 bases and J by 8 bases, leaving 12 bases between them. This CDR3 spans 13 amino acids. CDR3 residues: CASSAKGGYEQFF. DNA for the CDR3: TGTGCCAGCAGTGCAAAGGGGGGATATGAGCAGTTCTTC.

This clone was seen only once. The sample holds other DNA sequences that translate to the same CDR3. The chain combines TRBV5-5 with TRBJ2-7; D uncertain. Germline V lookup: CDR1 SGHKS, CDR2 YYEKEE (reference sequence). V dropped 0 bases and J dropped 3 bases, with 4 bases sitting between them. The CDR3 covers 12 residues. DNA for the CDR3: TGTGCCAGCAGCTTGGTTAGCTACGAGCAGTACTTC. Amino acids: CASSLVSYEQYF.

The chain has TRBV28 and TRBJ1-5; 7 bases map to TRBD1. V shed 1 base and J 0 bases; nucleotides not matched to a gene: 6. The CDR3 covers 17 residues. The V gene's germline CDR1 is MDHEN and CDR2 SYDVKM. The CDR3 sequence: CASSLSGGVYSNQPQHF. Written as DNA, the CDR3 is TGTGCCAGCAGTTTATCAGGGGGAGTATATAGCAATCAGCCCCAGCATTTT. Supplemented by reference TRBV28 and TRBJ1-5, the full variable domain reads DVKVTQSSRYLVKRTGEKVFLECVQDMDHENMFWYRQDPGLGLRLIYFSYDVKMKEKGDIPEGYSVSREKKERFSLILESASTNQTSMYLCASSLSGGVYSNQPQHFGDGTRLSIL.